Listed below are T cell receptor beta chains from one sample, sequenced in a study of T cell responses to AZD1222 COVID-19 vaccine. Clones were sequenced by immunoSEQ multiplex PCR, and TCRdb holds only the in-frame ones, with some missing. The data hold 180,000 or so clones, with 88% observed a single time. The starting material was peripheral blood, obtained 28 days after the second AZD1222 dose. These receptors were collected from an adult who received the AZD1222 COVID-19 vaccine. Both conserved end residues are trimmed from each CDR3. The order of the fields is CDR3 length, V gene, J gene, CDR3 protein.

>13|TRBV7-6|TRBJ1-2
ASSSGGEFGYGYT
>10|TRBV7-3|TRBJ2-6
ASSQAGAALT
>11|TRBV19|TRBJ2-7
ASSRDGAYEQY
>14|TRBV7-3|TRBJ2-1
ASSLMMAGPYNEQF
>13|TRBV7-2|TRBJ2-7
ASSLLLAGGPEQY
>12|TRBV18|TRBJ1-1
ASSPDRGGTEAF
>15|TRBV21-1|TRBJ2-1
ASSLLGWDRVINEQF
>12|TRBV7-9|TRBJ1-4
ASSLDQRAEKLF
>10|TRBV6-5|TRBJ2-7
ASSTPGREQY
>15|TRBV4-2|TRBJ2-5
ASSPGLAGGSPETQY
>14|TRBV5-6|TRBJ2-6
ASSLGRVSGANVLT
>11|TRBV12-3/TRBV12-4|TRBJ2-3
ASSSRGTDTQY
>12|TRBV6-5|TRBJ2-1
ASRYRGDYNEQF
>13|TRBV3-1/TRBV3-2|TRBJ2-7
ASSQGKNSYYEQY
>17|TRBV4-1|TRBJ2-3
ASSQEGGTGGLLADTQY
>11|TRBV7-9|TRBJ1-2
ASSLGVMVGYT
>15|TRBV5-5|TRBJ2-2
ASSLWGQGPNTGELF
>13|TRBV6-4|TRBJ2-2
ASSPVRPRAGELF
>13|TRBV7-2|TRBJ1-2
ASSLYGFPNYGYT
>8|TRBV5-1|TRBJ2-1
ASPGNEQF
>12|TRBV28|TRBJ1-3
AISRGTSGNTIY
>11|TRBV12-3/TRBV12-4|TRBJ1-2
ASNWQGNYGYT
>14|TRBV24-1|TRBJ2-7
ATSDSAAAGADEQY
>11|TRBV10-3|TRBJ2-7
ATLGTGLYEQY
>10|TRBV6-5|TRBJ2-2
ASSPRPGELF
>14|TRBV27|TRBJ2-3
ASSLSFDSGPGTQY
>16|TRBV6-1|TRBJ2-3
ASSAMIGQFKSRNTQY